The clone carrying this T cell receptor beta chain has a count of ten or more. No antigen is known for it. CDR3 length: 14 residues. Per germline, CDR1 SGHTA and CDR2 FQGTGA. After removal of 5 bases from V and 5 bases from J, the junction contained 8 bases not matched to a gene. This entry is derived from a study of early T cells in non-severe SARS-CoV-2 infection. Study-level information: Sequencing was performed on bulk RNA from unsorted whole blood, leaving chains unpaired. Notes on the study in general: VDJdb matches were skewed toward anti-spike CD8 T cell responses.

Researchers tagged individual cDNA molecules with unique molecular identifiers. TCRdb processed the 5' RACE reads anew with MiXCR; each CDR3 protein has one entry. The table lists fewer than 35,000 distinct CDR3 sequences, 9% of them singletons. The material sequenced was whole blood. This chain joins TRBV7-3 and TRBJ2-5, with 7 bases lining up with TRBD2. The receptor comes from an adult who was a healthcare worker with PCR-confirmed SARS-CoV-2 infection or an uninfected control (not recorded which). Here the CDR3 reads CASSEGRAGETQYF. CDR3 DNA sequence: TGTGCCAGCAGCGAAGGGAGGGCTGGGGAGACCCAGTACTTC.